This T cell receptor (beta chain) was obtained from a study of monozygotic twins with inflammatory bowel disease. The CDR3 extends over 14 amino acids. Germline V gives CDR1 MNHEY, CDR2 SVGEGT. TCRdb re-called the 5' RACE reads and gives one entry per CDR3 protein, without DNA. The listing contains 300,000 to 400,000 distinct CDR3 sequences. J is TRBJ2-7 and V is TRBV6-2 or TRBV6-3. Material for sequencing was blood. This TCR derives from a human donor with ulcerative colitis or Crohn's disease, or a healthy co-twin of an affected twin (not recorded which). The CDR3 region is CASSSAQSSYEQYF.